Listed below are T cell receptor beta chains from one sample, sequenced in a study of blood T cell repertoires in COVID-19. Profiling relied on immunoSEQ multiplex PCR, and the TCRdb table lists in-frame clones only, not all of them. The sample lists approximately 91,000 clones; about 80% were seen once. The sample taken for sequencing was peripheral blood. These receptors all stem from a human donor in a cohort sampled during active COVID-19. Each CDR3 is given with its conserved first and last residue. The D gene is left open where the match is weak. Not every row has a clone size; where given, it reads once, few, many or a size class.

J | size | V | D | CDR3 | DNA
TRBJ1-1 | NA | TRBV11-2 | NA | CASSPNPGRELKPAFF | TGTGCCAGCAGCCCGAACCCCGGGAGGGAGCTTAAACCGGCTTTCTTT
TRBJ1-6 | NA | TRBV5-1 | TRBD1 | CASSAGQGYNSPLHF | TGCGCCAGCAGCGCGGGACAGGGCTATAATTCACCCCTCCACTTT
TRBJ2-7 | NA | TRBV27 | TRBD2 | CASSPFGLERYEQYF | TGTGCCAGCAGTCCTTTTGGACTAGAGCGGTACGAGCAGTACTTC
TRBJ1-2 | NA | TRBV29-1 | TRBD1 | CSVDRDRGSRNYGYTF | TGCAGCGTCGACCGGGACAGGGGTTCCCGAAACTATGGCTACACCTTC
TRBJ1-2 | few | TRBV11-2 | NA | CASSLGRDGYTF | TGTGCCAGCAGCTTAGGTCGGGATGGCTACACCTTC
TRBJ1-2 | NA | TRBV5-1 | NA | CASSLETGYMDGYTF | TGCGCCAGCAGCTTGGAGACAGGTTACATGGATGGCTACACCTTC
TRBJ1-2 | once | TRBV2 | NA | CASRVTAGTFAIGYTF | TGTGCCAGCAGGGTCACCGCCGGGACTTTCGCTATCGGCTACACCTTC
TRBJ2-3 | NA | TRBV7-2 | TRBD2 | CASSLVRAGGPGDTQYF | TGTGCCAGCAGCTTAGTTCGGGCGGGAGGGCCAGGAGATACGCAGTATTTT
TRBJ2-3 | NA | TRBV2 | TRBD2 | CASSPSGKIRTDTQYF | TGTGCCAGCAGTCCTAGCGGAAAAATACGCACAGATACGCAGTATTTT
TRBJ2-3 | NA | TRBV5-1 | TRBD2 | CASSLESSGSTDTQYF | TGCGCCAGCAGCTTGGAGTCTAGCGGAAGCACAGATACGCAGTATTTT
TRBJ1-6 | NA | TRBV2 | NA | CASSGSSGGDGNSPLHF | TGTGCCAGCAGTGGGAGCTCGGGAGGCGACGGTAATTCACCCCTCCACTTT
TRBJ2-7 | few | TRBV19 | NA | CASSIRATLDTEQYF | TGTGCCAGTAGTATCAGGGCCACCTTAGACACCGAGCAGTACTTC
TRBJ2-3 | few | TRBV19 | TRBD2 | CASSTILAGVGTQYF | TGTGCCAGTAGTACCATACTAGCGGGAGTGGGTACGCAGTATTTT
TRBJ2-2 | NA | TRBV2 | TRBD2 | CASKRESTGELFF | TGTGCCAGCAAGCGGGAGAGCACCGGGGAGCTGTTTTTT
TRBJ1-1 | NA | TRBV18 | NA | CASSPRTEQNTEAFF | TGTGCCAGCTCACCACGGACAGAACAAAACACTGAAGCTTTCTTT
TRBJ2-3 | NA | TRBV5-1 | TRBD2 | CASSRGEATKNTDTQYF | TGCGCCAGCAGCCGGGGGGAGGCCACAAAGAACACAGATACGCAGTATTTT
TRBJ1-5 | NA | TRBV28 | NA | CASIPGGGRQPQHF | TGTGCCAGCATTCCCGGGGGGGGCAGGCAGCCCCAGCATTTT
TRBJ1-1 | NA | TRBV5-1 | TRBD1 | CASRDRGMNTEAFF | TGCGCCAGCCGAGACAGGGGGATGAACACTGAAGCTTTCTTT
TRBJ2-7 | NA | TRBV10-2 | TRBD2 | CASSAWGASGNYEQYF | TGCGCCAGCAGTGCTTGGGGGGCTAGCGGGAACTACGAGCAGTACTTC
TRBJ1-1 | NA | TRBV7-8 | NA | CASSLAGPMNTEAFF | TGTGCCAGCAGCTTGGCAGGGCCCATGAACACTGAAGCTTTCTTT
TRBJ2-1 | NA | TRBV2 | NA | CASPRGNEQFF | TGTGCCAGCCCTCGGGGGAATGAGCAGTTCTTC
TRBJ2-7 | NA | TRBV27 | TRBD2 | CASSSFGREGREQYF | TGTGCCAGCAGTTCCTTCGGGCGGGAGGGCCGAGAGCAGTACTTC
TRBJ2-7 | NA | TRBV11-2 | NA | CASSLLYEQYF | TGTGCCAGCAGCCTTCTCTACGAGCAGTACTTC
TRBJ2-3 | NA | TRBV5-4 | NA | CASSLAGTLTDTQYF | TGTGCCAGCAGCTTGGCTGGGACATTAACAGATACGCAGTATTTT
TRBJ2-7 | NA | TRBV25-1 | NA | CASSGSTHTLEQYF | TGTGCCAGCAGTGGATCTACGCATACGCTCGAGCAGTACTTC
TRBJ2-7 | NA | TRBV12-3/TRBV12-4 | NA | CASSTRNKEQYF | TGTGCCAGCAGCACAAGAAACAAAGAGCAGTACTTC
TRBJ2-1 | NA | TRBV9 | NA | CASSVAVGNEQFF | TGTGCCAGCAGCGTAGCGGTCGGCAATGAGCAGTTCTTC
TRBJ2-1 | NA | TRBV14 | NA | CASSRGAGRYNEQFF | TGTGCCAGCAGCCGAGGTGCGGGCCGGTACAATGAGCAGTTCTTC
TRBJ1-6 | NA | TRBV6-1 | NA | CASSDRGGYNSPLHF | TGTGCCAGCAGTGACCGGGGGGGCTATAATTCACCCCTCCACTTT
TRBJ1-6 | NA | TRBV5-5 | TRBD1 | CASSSSGQGASDSPLHF | TGTGCCAGCAGCTCTTCTGGACAGGGGGCGTCGGATTCACCCCTCCACTTT
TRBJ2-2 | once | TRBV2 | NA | CAHSQQANTGELFF | TGTGCCCACAGCCAACAGGCGAACACCGGGGAGCTGTTTTTT
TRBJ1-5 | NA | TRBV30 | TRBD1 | CAWSVGQGAQPQHF | TGTGCCTGGAGTGTCGGACAGGGGGCACAGCCCCAGCATTTT